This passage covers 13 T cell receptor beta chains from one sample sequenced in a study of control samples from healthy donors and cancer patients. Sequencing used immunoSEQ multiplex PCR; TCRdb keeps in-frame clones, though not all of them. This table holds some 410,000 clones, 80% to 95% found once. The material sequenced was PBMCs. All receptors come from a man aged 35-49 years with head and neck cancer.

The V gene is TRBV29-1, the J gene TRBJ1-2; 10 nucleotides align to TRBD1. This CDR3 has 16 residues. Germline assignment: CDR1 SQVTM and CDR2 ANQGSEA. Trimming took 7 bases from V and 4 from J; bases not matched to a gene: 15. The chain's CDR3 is CSAINRDRGLSYGYTF. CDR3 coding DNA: TGCAGCGCAATTAACCGGGACAGGGGTTTGTCCTATGGCTACACCTTC.

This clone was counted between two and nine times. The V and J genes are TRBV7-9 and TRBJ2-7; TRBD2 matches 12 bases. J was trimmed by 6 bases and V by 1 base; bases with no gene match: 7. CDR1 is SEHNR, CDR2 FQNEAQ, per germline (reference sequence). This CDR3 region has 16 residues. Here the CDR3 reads CASSLVLTSGSFEQYF. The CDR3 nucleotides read TGTGCCAGCAGCTTAGTGTTGACTAGCGGGAGTTTCGAGCAGTACTTC.

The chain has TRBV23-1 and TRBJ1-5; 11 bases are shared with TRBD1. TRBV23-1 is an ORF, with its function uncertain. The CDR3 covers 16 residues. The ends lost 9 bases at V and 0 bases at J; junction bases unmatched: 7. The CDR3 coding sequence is TGCGCCAGGAGGGACAGGGGGTCCTATAGCAATCAGCCCCAGCATTTT. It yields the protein CARRDRGSYSNQPQHF.

The CDR3 nucleotides are TGTGCCAGCAGTTTTGGTCAGGGGAAAGCTTTCTTT. Protein sequence: CASSFGQGKAFF. This chain joins TRBV27 and TRBJ1-1; D is perhaps TRBD1 (6 bases). The CDR3 sequence is 12 residues long. Germline V CDR1 and CDR2: MNHEY, SMNVEV (reference sequence). Trimming removed 3 bases at V and 9 bases at J, with 11 bases between.

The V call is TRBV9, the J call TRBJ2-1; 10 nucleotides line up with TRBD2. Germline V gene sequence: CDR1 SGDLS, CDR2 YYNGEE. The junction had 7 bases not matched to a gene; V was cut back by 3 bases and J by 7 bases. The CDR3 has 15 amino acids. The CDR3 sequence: CASSALAGVVNEQFF. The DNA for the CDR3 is TGTGCCAGCAGCGCCCTAGCGGGAGTGGTGAATGAGCAGTTCTTC.

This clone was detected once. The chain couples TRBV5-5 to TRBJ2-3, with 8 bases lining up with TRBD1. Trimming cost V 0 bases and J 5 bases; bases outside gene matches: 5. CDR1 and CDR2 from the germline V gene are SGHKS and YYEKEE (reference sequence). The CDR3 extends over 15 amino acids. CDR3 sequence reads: CASSLATGVRDTQYF. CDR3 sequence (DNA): TGTGCCAGCAGCTTGGCGACAGGGGTGCGAGATACGCAGTATTTT. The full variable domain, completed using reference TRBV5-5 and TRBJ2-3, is DAGVTQSPTHLIKTRGQQVTLRCSPISGHKSVSWYQQVLGQGPQFIFQYYEKEERGRGNFPDRFSARQFPNYSSELNVNALLLGDSALYLCASSLATGVRDTQYFGPGTRLTVL.

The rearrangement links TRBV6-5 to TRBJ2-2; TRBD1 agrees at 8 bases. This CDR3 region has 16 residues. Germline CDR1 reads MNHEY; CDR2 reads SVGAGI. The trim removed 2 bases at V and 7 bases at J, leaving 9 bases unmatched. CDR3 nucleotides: TGTGCCAGCAGTTACCTGGGACAGGACTTGGTCGGGGAGCTGTTTTTT. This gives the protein CASSYLGQDLVGELFF.

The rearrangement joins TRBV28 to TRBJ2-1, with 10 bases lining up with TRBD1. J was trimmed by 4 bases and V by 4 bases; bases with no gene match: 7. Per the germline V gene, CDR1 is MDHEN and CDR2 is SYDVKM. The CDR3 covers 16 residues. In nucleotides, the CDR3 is TGTGCCAGCAGTTCCGATCGACAGGGGGCATACAATGAGCAGTTCTTC. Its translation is CASSSDRQGAYNEQFF.

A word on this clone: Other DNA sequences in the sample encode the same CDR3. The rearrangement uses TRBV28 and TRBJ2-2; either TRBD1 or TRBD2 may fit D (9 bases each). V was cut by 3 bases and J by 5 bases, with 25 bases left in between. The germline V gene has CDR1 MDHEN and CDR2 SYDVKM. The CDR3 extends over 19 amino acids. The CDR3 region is CASSLTGGGGGAVTGELFF. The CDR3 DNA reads TGTGCCAGCAGTTTGACAGGGGGAGGCGGGGGGGCTGTTACCGGGGAGCTGTTTTTT.

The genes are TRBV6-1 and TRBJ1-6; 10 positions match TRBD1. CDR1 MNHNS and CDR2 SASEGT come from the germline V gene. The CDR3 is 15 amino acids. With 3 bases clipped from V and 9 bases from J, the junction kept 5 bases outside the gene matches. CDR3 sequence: CASSDPGQGISPLHF. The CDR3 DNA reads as TGTGCCAGCAGTGACCCGGGACAGGGGATTTCACCCCTCCACTTT.

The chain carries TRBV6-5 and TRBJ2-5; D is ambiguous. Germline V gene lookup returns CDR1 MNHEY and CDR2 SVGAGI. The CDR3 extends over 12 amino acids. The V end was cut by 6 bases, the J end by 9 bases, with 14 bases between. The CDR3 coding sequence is TGTGCCAGCAGCTTTGGAGCGTCGGCCCAGTACTTC. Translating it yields CASSFGASAQYF.

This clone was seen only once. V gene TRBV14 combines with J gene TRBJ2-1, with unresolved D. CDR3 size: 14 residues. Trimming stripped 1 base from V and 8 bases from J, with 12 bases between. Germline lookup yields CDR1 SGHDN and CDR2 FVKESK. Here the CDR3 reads CASSQGASNHEQFF. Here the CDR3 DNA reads TGTGCCAGCAGCCAAGGGGCCAGCAATCATGAGCAGTTCTTC.

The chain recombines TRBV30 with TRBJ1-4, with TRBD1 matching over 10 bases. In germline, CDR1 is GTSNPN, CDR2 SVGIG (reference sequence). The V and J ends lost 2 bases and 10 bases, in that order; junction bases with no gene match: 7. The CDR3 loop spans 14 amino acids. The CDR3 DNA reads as TGTGCCTGGAGTCCGGACAGGGGGAGTGGAAAACTGTTTTTT. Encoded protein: CAWSPDRGSGKLFF.